This T cell receptor (beta chain) was sequenced for a study of cytomegalovirus exposure and HLA in healthy donors. Whole-study context: Earlier findings included approximately 120 million unique TCR beta sequences obtained from about 170 million T cells. Points from the study as a whole: Relative to the approximately 670-donor mean, N-insertions were reportedly fewer in an Asian-associated ancestry cluster in a later analysis.

PCR primers comprised 60 Vbeta and 13 Jbeta primers. This table comes from immunoSEQ multiplex PCR, and its TCRdb copy is limited to in-frame clones, with some not included. The repertoire consists of about 83,000 clones, with about four fifths occurring once and the leading ten covering around 6.4%. This clone was seen once. The antigen is undetermined. The receptor comes from a man aged 18 to 29 in good health and CMV-seropositive. The material sequenced was PBMCs.

DNA for the CDR3: TGTGCCAGCAGTTCCGGGACAGGGGACCGAGGGACCCAGTACTTC. It is translated as CASSSGTGDRGTQYF. The rearrangement uses TRBV28 and TRBJ2-5; 10 nucleotides agree with TRBD1. Germline V lookup: CDR1 MDHEN, CDR2 SYDVKM. This CDR3 contains 15 residues. V lost 4 bases, J lost 7 bases, and 9 bases stayed unmatched.